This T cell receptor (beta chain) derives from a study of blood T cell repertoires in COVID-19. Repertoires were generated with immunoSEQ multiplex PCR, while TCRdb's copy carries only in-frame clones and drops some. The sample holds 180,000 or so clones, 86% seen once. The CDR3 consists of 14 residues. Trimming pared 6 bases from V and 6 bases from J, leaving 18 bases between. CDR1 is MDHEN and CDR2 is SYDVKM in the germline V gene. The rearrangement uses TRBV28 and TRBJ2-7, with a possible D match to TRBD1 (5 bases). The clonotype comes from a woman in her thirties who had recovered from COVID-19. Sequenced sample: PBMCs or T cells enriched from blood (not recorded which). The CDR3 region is CASRLLPGLAEQYF. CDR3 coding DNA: TGTGCCAGCAGGCTCCTTCCAGGGTTGGCCGAGCAGTACTTC.